A single sample is the source of the 9 T cell receptor beta chains below, sequenced in a study of blood T cell repertoires in COVID-19. Clones were sequenced by immunoSEQ multiplex PCR, and TCRdb holds only the in-frame ones, with some missing. The table has under 200,000 clones, over 80% seen once; the top ten hold 2.5% to 3%. Sequenced sample: peripheral blood. These receptors were collected from a woman aged 60-70 years with acute or convalescent COVID-19.

The V call is TRBV28, the J call TRBJ1-6; 9 nucleotides agree with TRBD1. Germline V CDR1 and CDR2: MDHEN, SYDVKM. The CDR3 has 15 amino acids. J lost 6 bases, V lost 5 bases, and 5 bases had no gene match. CDR3 DNA sequence: TGTGCCAGCAGTCGAGGGGACAGGGTTAATTCACCCCTCCACTTT. It is translated as CASSRGDRVNSPLHF.

V usage is TRBV7-2 and J usage is TRBJ2-5, with 10 bases fitting TRBD2. The CDR3 totals 14 residues. V was clipped by 8 bases and J by 2 bases; unmatched bases: 5. Looked up from germline, CDR1 is SGHTA and CDR2 is FQGNSA. CDR3 in amino acids: CASRLAGVQETQYF. The CDR3 DNA reads TGTGCCAGCCGGCTAGCGGGGGTACAAGAGACCCAGTACTTC.

V usage is TRBV10-3 and J usage is TRBJ2-7; D may be TRBD1 (6 bases). There are 14 residues in the CDR3. V was trimmed by 6 bases and J by 2 bases, leaving 14 bases between them. Germline V gives CDR1 ENHRY, CDR2 SYGVKD. CDR3 sequence (DNA): TGTGCCATCAGGGACAGTTTACGGACCTACGAGCAGTACTTC. The encoded protein is CAIRDSLRTYEQYF.

The chain uses TRBV7-2 and TRBJ1-4, with D possibly matching TRBD1 (5 bases). Between the trimmed V and J ends, which lost 2 bases and 0 bases, there was a span of 7 bases. Germline CDR1 and CDR2: SGHTA and FQGNSA. The CDR3 spans 15 residues. CDR3 nucleotide sequence: TGTGCCAGCAGCTTAAGGGGTCCAACTAATGAAAAACTGTTTTTT. This encodes CASSLRGPTNEKLFF.

This chain joins TRBV10-3 and TRBJ1-1; 9 nucleotides align to TRBD1. The CDR3 is made up of 15 amino acids. Germline assignment: CDR1 ENHRY and CDR2 SYGVKD. With V trimmed by 3 bases and J by 5 bases, 7 bases remained unmatched. In DNA form, the CDR3 reads TGTGCCATCAGTGACCGACAGGGGGTGAGGACTGAAGCTTTCTTT. This sequence encodes CAISDRQGVRTEAFF.

This chain connects TRBV12-3 or TRBV12-4 to TRBJ1-1, with D possibly being TRBD1 (6 bases). Trimming left V 4 bases short and J 5 bases short, with 11 bases between. This CDR3 is 13 amino acids long. The CDR3 spells CASSWGGRTEAFF. In DNA, the CDR3 is TGTGCCAGCAGTTGGGGGGGCCGGACTGAAGCTTTCTTT.

The CDR3 loop is CASSYVQGASYGYTF. As DNA, the CDR3 is TGTGCCAGCAGTTATGTACAGGGGGCTTCTTATGGCTACACCTTC. The chain joins TRBV6-5 to TRBJ1-2; TRBD1 matches 9 bases. Germline V gene data show CDR1 as MNHEY and CDR2 as SVGAGI. This CDR3 is 15 amino acids long. The junction had 7 bases not matched to a gene; V was cut back by 3 bases and J by 5 bases.

CDR3 bases: TGCGCCAGCGGACTAGCGGGGCAAGAGACCCAGTACTTC. Its translation is CASGLAGQETQYF. The chain recombines TRBV5-1 with TRBJ2-5, with TRBD2 identical over 12 bases. Trimming took 7 bases from V and 2 from J; bases not matched to a gene: 0. The CDR3 is made up of 13 amino acids. Germline CDR1 and CDR2: SGHRS and YFSETQ.

The V and J genes are TRBV5-6 and TRBJ2-1; TRBD2 matches at 7 bases. The CDR3 has 17 amino acids. Germline trimming cut 1 base from V and 1 base from J; bases unmatched to any gene: 8. The germline V gene encodes CDR1 SGHDT and CDR2 YYEEEE. The CDR3 DNA reads TGTGCCAGCAGCTTGAGTCTCGGGCGGGGGTCCTACAATGAGCAGTTCTTC. Amino acids: CASSLSLGRGSYNEQFF. Variable domain in full (rest from reference TRBV5-6 and TRBJ2-1): DAGVTQSPTHLIKTRGQQVTLRCSPKSGHDTVSWYQQALGQGPQFIFQYYEEEERQRGNFPDRFSGHQFPNYSSELNVNALLLGDSALYLCASSLSLGRGSYNEQFFGPGTRLTVL.